The next 23 T cell receptor beta chains were all read from a single sample in a study of tumor-infiltrating lymphocytes in oesophageal squamous cell carcinoma. TCRdb reprocessed the PCR reads via MiXCR and lists one record per CDR3 protein. Counted here are fewer than 20,000 distinct CDR3 sequences, approximately 40% occurring once; the ten biggest clones make up about 14%. The sample taken for sequencing was normal esophageal tissue next to the tumor. The receptors come from a male donor with esophageal squamous cell carcinoma.

The chain employs TRBV6-4 and TRBJ2-3; D gene uncertain. The V end lost 2 bases, the J end lost 4 bases, and 7 bases lay between the germline ends. The germline gives CDR1 MRHNA, CDR2 SNTAGT. The CDR3 is 13 amino acids. This CDR3 reads CASSDGDADTQYF. The CDR3 bases are TGTGCCAGCAGTGACGGGGATGCAGATACGCAGTATTTT.

Worth noting for this clonotype: A much larger clone differs from this one at a single base, so this may be a read error. The genes are TRBV6-1 and TRBJ2-1; no clear D gene. This CDR3 has 12 residues. The V gene's germline CDR1 is MNHNS and CDR2 SASEGT. The V end lost 0 bases, the J end lost 10 bases, and 7 bases lay between the germline ends. In nucleotides, the CDR3 is TGTGCCAGCAGTGAAGCGAGCTACGAGCAGTTCTTC. This gives the protein CASSEASYEQFF.

About this clonotype: One junction end disagrees with the germline gene, perhaps due to a read error. The chain links TRBV7-7 to TRBJ2-4; D perhaps matches TRBD2 (5 bases). The DNA end is more similar to TRBJ2-5, so the J call may be wrong. CDR1 SSHAT and CDR2 FNYEAQ come from the germline V gene (reference sequence). This CDR3 is 14 amino acids long. The CDR3 region is CASSLGSSPETQYF. The CDR3 nucleotides read TGTGCTAGCAGCTTAGGCTCTAGCCCAGAGACCCAGTACTTC.

The V and J genes are TRBV7-2 and TRBJ2-1; D call uncertain. Near its end, the DNA agrees better with TRBJ2-7, so the J call may be wrong. The CDR3 consists of 12 residues. Germline CDR1 and CDR2: SGHTA and FQGNSA. The CDR3 sequence is CASSLYFDEQYF. The CDR3, as DNA: TGTGCCAGCAGCTTATACTTCGACGAGCAGTACTTC.

This rearrangement joins TRBV11-3 to TRBJ2-1; 9 positions match TRBD2. Trimming at V came to 0 bases and at J to 6 bases, leaving 3 bases not matched to a gene. The germline V gene has CDR1 SGHNT and CDR2 YENEEA. The CDR3 spans 15 residues. DNA of the CDR3: TGTGCCAGCAGCTTAGAGCGGGAGGGCCGCAATGAGCAGTTCTTC. This sequence encodes CASSLEREGRNEQFF.

Regarding this clonotype: A junction end diverges from the germline sequence, so it may reflect a read error. The chain is built from TRBV7-7 and TRBJ2-4; 8 bases agree with TRBD1. The better agreement between TRBJ2-5 and the DNA end casts doubt on the J call. Germline V gives CDR1 SSHAT, CDR2 FNYEAQ (reference sequence). There are 13 residues in the CDR3. CDR3 in amino acids: CASSRQGWETQYF. CDR3 coding DNA: TGTGCTAGCAGCCGACAGGGGTGGGAGACCCAGTACTTC.

In the case of this clonotype: A read error may explain this, as a much larger clone is one base away. The chain recombines TRBV28 with TRBJ2-3; 13 nucleotides match TRBD2. The J call may be mistaken, given a closer DNA end match to TRBJ2-1. This CDR3 has 13 residues. Germline CDR1 MDHEN, CDR2 SYDVKM. CDR3 DNA: TGTGCCAGCGGGACTAGCGGGATGGGAGAGCAGTTCTTC. It codes for CASGTSGMGEQFF.

This clonotype was observed at least ten times. The chain carries TRBV6-1 and TRBJ2-7; 9 bases map to TRBD2. The CDR3 runs to 14 residues. The germline gives CDR1 MNHNS, CDR2 SASEGT. Trimming cost V 6 bases and J 7 bases; bases outside gene matches: 10. CDR3 bases: TGTGCCAGCAGCCCGGGACTAGCAATGGGAGAGCAGTACTTC. Protein product: CASSPGLAMGEQYF.

This clonotype was counted at least ten times. The chain combines TRBV12-5 with TRBJ2-2, with 8 bases aligning to TRBD1. CDR3 size: 16 residues. V lost 6 bases, J lost 0 bases, and 6 bases stayed unmatched. Germline V gene data show CDR1 as LGHNT and CDR2 as FRNRAP. The CDR3 coding sequence is TGTGCTAGTGGACCTGACAGGGGTGCGAACACCGGGGAGCTGTTTTTT. This codes for CASGPDRGANTGELFF.

This chain links TRBV7-8 with TRBJ1-2, with D possibly being TRBD1 (5 bases). The length of the CDR3 is 15 residues. Between the trimmed V and J ends, which lost 1 base and 4 bases, there was a span of 13 bases. The germline V gene encodes CDR1 SGHVS and CDR2 FQNEAQ. The CDR3 region has the DNA TGTGCCAGCAGCTTAGAACCAGGGCTTGGCTATGGCTACACCTTC. This sequence encodes CASSLEPGLGYGYTF.

This clonotype has a handful of counts. A much larger clone differs from this one at a single base, so this may be a read error. The genes are TRBV6-1 and TRBJ2-5; 12 bases line up with TRBD2. Germline CDR1 is MNHNS and CDR2 is SASEGT. This CDR3 region has 16 residues. Trimming removed 5 bases from V and 11 bases from J; junction bases left unmatched: 15. The CDR3 DNA reads as TGTGCCAGCAGTTGGCCGGGACTAGCGGGTAACAATGAGCAGTACTTC. Protein: CASSWPGLAGNNEQYF.

Sample share makes this clonotype medium-sized. This chain links TRBV6-1 with TRBJ2-4; D is undetermined. This CDR3 spans 14 amino acids. Germline V gene lookup returns CDR1 MNHNS and CDR2 SASEGT. V gave up 4 bases and J gave up 0 bases, with 7 bases separating them. The CDR3 sequence: CASSAQEAKNIQYF. The CDR3 DNA follows: TGTGCCAGCAGTGCTCAAGAAGCCAAAAACATTCAGTACTTC.

This clonotype was recorded a few times. The chain links TRBV7-3 to TRBJ2-3; TRBD2 matches 10 bases. The CDR3 consists of 16 residues. The V gene's germline CDR1 is SGHTA and CDR2 FQGTGA. V dropped 5 bases and J dropped 0; count of bases not matched to a gene: 5. The DNA of the CDR3 is TGTGCCAGCAGCCGAGGACTAGCGGCTAGCACAGATACGCAGTATTTT. This gives the protein CASSRGLAASTDTQYF. The full variable domain, completed using reference TRBV7-3 and TRBJ2-3, is GAGVSQTPSNKVTEKGKYVELRCDPISGHTALYWYRQSLGQGPEFLIYFQGTGAADDSGLPNDRFFAVRPEGSVSTLKIQRTERGDSAVYLCASSRGLAASTDTQYFGPGTRLTVL.

This clonotype showed up many times. A much bigger clone sits one base away, suggesting this may be a read error. The chain carries TRBV7-6 and TRBJ2-7; 12 bases are shared with TRBD1. Trimming took 5 bases from V and 7 from J; bases not matched to a gene: 9. Germline-derived CDR1 and CDR2 are SGHVS and FNYEAQ. This CDR3 comprises 15 residues. As DNA, the CDR3 is TGTGCCAGCAGCGGGGACAGGGGGCTTGACAATGAGCAGTACTTC. It is translated as CASSGDRGLDNEQYF.

This clonotype is deemed medium-sized. The chain employs TRBV11-2 and TRBJ2-5; possibly TRBD1 or TRBD2 for D (5 bases each). CDR1 and CDR2 from the germline V gene are SGHAT and FQNNGV. V was pared by 0 bases and J by 0 bases, with 14 bases between. CDR3 length: 17 residues. CDR3 sequence: CASSLDGAGSHQETQYF. Written as DNA, the CDR3 is TGTGCCAGCAGCTTAGATGGGGCAGGGAGCCACCAAGAGACCCAGTACTTC.

This clonotype was detected ten times or more. Germline and junction disagree at one end, which may indicate a read error. The rearrangement uses TRBV11-2 and TRBJ2-7; possibly TRBD1 for D (6 bases). The CDR3 length is 15 residues. Germline CDR1 SGHAT, CDR2 FQNNGV. Here the CDR3 DNA reads TGTGCCAGCAACTTACCGGGACAAAACTCCTACGAGCAGTACTTC. It translates to CASNLPGQNSYEQYF.

Details on this clonotype: A junction boundary mismatches the germline segment, possibly from a read error. This chain connects TRBV28 to TRBJ2-1, with TRBD1 matching 10 bases. This CDR3 spans 14 amino acids. Germline CDR1 MDHEN, CDR2 SYDVKM. Here the CDR3 reads CASRRDRGNSPLHF. The CDR3 bases are TGTGCCAGCAGACGGGACAGGGGTAATTCACCCCTCCACTTC.

Many counts were recorded for this clonotype. A read error is possible here, since a much larger clone lies one base away. The rearrangement links TRBV7-9 to TRBJ2-7; 8 bases are shared with TRBD2. The CDR3 is 16 amino acids. Germline values: CDR1 SEHNR, CDR2 FQNEAQ (reference sequence). With 4 bases clipped from V and 7 bases from J, the junction kept 15 bases outside the gene matches. CDR3 DNA sequence: TGTGCCAGCAGCTCCACATCTAGCGGGTACTACAATGAGCAGTACTTC. This translates into CASSSTSSGYYNEQYF. The variable domain in full, with the rest retrieved from reference TRBV7-9 and TRBJ2-7, is DTGVSQNPRHKITKRGQNVTFRCDPISEHNRLYWYRQTLGQGPEFLTYFQNEAQLEKSRLLSDRFSAERPKGSFSTLEIQRTEQGDSAMYLCASSSTSSGYYNEQYFGPGTRLTVT.

Comments on this clonotype: The CDR3 does not close with the conserved phenylalanine or tryptophan, likely indicating a read error. Because the CDR3's place on the DNA is in doubt, the DNA is left out and the CDR3 is given as listed by TCRdb. The chain carries TRBV7-2 and TRBJ1-1; the table's D call, TRBD1, was not checked against the DNA. The CDR3 length equals 14 residues, ends included. From germline, CDR1 is SGHTA and CDR2 FQGNSA. CDR3 sequence: CASRAGGFEQYFGP.

A few counts support this clonotype. V gene TRBV7-8 combines with J gene TRBJ2-6; D unclear. Germline V gene lookup returns CDR1 SGHVS and CDR2 FQNEAQ. Trimming pared 1 base from V and 0 bases from J, leaving 10 bases between. This CDR3 is 17 amino acids long. The DNA of the CDR3 is TGTGCCAGCAGCTTAGACAAGGGAAACTCTGGGGCCAACGTCCTGACTTTC. Residues: CASSLDKGNSGANVLTF.

V usage is TRBV7-2 and J usage is TRBJ2-7, with 8 positions matching TRBD1. Germline assignment: CDR1 SGHTA and CDR2 FQGNSA. V lost 8 bases, J lost 3 bases, and 0 bases stayed unmatched. The CDR3 runs to 11 residues. CDR3 bases: TGTGCCAGCGGACAGGGCTACGAGCAGTACTTC. Translation gives CASGQGYEQYF.

This chain links TRBV11-2 with TRBJ2-2; 11 bases are shared with TRBD2. With V trimmed by 2 bases and J by 6 bases, 5 bases remained unmatched. CDR3 length equals 16 residues. The germline gives CDR1 SGHAT, CDR2 FQNNGV. DNA of the CDR3: TGTGCCAGCAGCTTATTTAGCGGGGGGGCCGCCGGGGAGCTGTTTTTT. As protein: CASSLFSGGAAGELFF.

The V call is TRBV5-1, the J call TRBJ2-6, with D maybe TRBD1 (5 bases). The end of the DNA fits TRBJ2-7 better, so the J call may be wrong. Germline-derived CDR1 and CDR2 are SGHRS and YFSETQ. This CDR3 is built from 12 residues. This CDR3 reads CASSYDSYEQYF. CDR3 DNA: TGCGCCAGCAGCTACGACAGTTACGAGCAGTACTTC.